This TCR beta chain was sequenced in a study of T cell responses to AZD1222 COVID-19 vaccine. Findings of the study overall: Repertoires were obtained solely post-peak T cell response. Among spike-specific TCRs, nearly half reportedly target unmutated variant regions.

CDR1 and CDR2 (germline): SGHDN, FVKESK. V was shortened by 4 bases and J by 4 bases, with 9 bases between the two germline ends. This CDR3 has 13 residues. The data were produced by immunoSEQ multiplex PCR, yet TCRdb's version contains in-frame clones alone and is incomplete. The repertoire holds 110,000 to 150,000 clones, approximately 90% seen once, with around 3.3% in the top ten. This clone appeared once. As yet, its antigen is unknown. Pooled together were second doses at about 4 or about 12 weeks. The J gene is TRBJ2-3, the V gene TRBV14; D is ambiguous. Sequenced material: peripheral blood, taken 28 days after the second AZD1222 dose. The TCR sequence derives from an adult who received the AZD1222 COVID-19 vaccine. CDR3 amino acids: CASSRARSDTQYF. The CDR3 DNA reads as TGTGCCAGCAGCCGGGCTAGATCAGATACGCAGTATTTT.